The 30 T cell receptor beta chains below all came from one sample that was sequenced in a study of blood T cells in healthy people across ages (dated by TCRdb to between 2014 and 2017). The protocol used for the library was 5' RACE. The sequencing machine was an Illumina HiSeq 2500. A second PCR of roughly 7 to 11 cycles was performed with a sample-barcoded 5' primer and a J-beta primer mix. The public reads were reprocessed in TCRdb via fastp at Q25 and MiXCR, keeping in-frame beta chains. Records with the same CDR3 protein are collapsed into one entry carrying the most frequent genes and DNA. This sample lists around 1.5 million distinct CDR3 sequences; around 59% were detected once. The ten biggest clones cover 6.5% to 8.5% of the sample. Input material: blood. The receptor source for this set is a man younger than 35 in good health.

The chain is built from TRBV7-8 and TRBJ2-4; 8 bases map to TRBD1. Germline trimming cut 2 bases from V and 12 bases from J; bases unmatched to any gene: 6. The V gene's germline CDR1 is SGHVS and CDR2 FQNEAQ. This CDR3 comprises 13 residues. CDR3 residues: CASSLTQGDTQYF. The CDR3 DNA follows: TGTGCCAGCAGCTTAACACAGGGGGACACTCAGTACTTC.

The chain links TRBV27 to TRBJ2-1; 13 bases match TRBD2. Trimming at V came to 6 bases and at J to 0 bases, leaving 8 bases not matched to a gene. CDR1 is MNHEY, CDR2 SMNVEV, per germline (reference sequence). The CDR3 spans 18 residues. CDR3 in amino acids: CASSNGLAGAISYNEQFF. CDR3 coding DNA: TGTGCCAGCAGCAACGGACTAGCGGGGGCCATCTCCTACAATGAGCAGTTCTTC.

The rearrangement joins TRBV7-2 to TRBJ2-3; 8 positions match TRBD2. CDR3 length: 19 amino acids. Germline values: CDR1 SGHTA, CDR2 FQGNSA. J was trimmed by 4 bases and V by 6 bases; bases with no gene match: 21. CDR3 sequence reads: CASRPVGGSGRGFPDTQYF. The CDR3 nucleotides read TGTGCCAGCAGACCCGTAGGGGGAAGCGGGAGAGGCTTTCCAGATACGCAGTATTTT.

The CDR3 is CASSPTTEETQYF. The CDR3 DNA sequence: TGTGCCAGCAGCCCGACTACTGAGGAGACCCAGTACTTC. The chain carries TRBV12-3 or TRBV12-4 and TRBJ2-5, with D possibly TRBD2 on 5 matching bases. The CDR3 sequence is 13 residues long. Trimming stripped 6 bases from V and 5 bases from J, with 13 bases between.

The CDR3 protein is CAITLSGSRFGYEQFF. In DNA, the CDR3 is TGTGCCATCACCCTTAGCGGGAGTCGTTTTGGGTACGAGCAGTTCTTC. V gene TRBV10-3 combines with J gene TRBJ2-1; 9 bases align to TRBD2. V lost 7 bases, J lost 10 bases, and 17 bases stayed unmatched. The germline V gene has CDR1 ENHRY and CDR2 SYGVKD. CDR3 length: 16 amino acids.

This clonotype was counted between two and nine times. This rearrangement joins TRBV29-1 to TRBJ1-1; D may be TRBD1 (5 bases). V was shortened by 4 bases and J by 3 bases, with 15 bases between the two germline ends. The germline CDR1 and CDR2 sequences are SQVTM and ANQGSEA. This CDR3 is built from 14 residues. This CDR3 is CSVVIGGWDTEAFF. In DNA, the CDR3 is TGCAGCGTTGTGATCGGGGGGTGGGACACTGAAGCTTTCTTT.

With respect to this clonotype: Its ends do not fully match the called genes, so a read error is possible. The chain carries TRBV7-9 and TRBJ2-1, with 11 bases that match TRBD2. The germline V gene has CDR1 SEHNR and CDR2 FQNEAQ (reference sequence). The CDR3 covers 15 residues. The CDR3 sequence is CASSLVAGGPHEQFF. In DNA form, the CDR3 reads TGCGCCAGCAGCTTAGTAGCGGGGGGGCCCCATGAGCAGTTCTTC.

In this sample, this clonotype turned up a few times. The rearrangement links TRBV6-2 or TRBV6-3 to TRBJ1-2, with D unclear. This CDR3 has 11 residues. Germline assignment: CDR1 MNHEY and CDR2 SVGEGT. The V end was cut by 8 bases, the J end by 8 bases, with 12 bases between. CDR3 loop: CASAASGGYTF. As DNA, the CDR3 is TGTGCCAGCGCAGCTTCGGGCGGCTACACCTTC.

The count of this clonotype is one. J is TRBJ2-5 and V is TRBV10-1; 9 positions match TRBD2. V gave up 5 bases and J gave up 4 bases; unmatched junction bases: 8. The length of the CDR3 is 15 residues. The germline CDR1 and CDR2 sequences are WNHNN and SYGVQD (reference sequence). DNA for the CDR3: TGCGCCAGCAGTCGGCTAGCGGGATCGGGAGAGACCCAGTACTTC. Amino acids: CASSRLAGSGETQYF.

J is TRBJ2-5 and V is TRBV6-6; D unresolved. Germline V lookup: CDR1 MNHNY, CDR2 SVGAGI (reference sequence). The CDR3 loop spans 13 amino acids. V was pared by 2 bases and J by 11 bases, with 15 bases between. This CDR3 reads CASSYVGQGEQYF. CDR3 nucleotides: TGTGCCAGCAGTTACGTGGGCCAAGGTGAGCAGTACTTC.

This clonotype was seen just once. The rearrangement links TRBV11-2 to TRBJ2-4, with 13 bases aligning to TRBD2. Losses at the gene ends were 5 bases for V and 7 bases for J; bases not matched to a gene: 8. Germline values: CDR1 SGHAT, CDR2 FQNNGV. The CDR3 has 16 residues. In DNA form, the CDR3 reads TGTGCCAGCAGCCAAGGACTAGCGGGGGTATTTAACATTCAGTACTTC. It yields the protein CASSQGLAGVFNIQYF.

The chain is built from TRBV29-1 and TRBJ2-3; the match to TRBD2 covers 14 bases. The CDR3 has 16 amino acids. The germline CDR1 and CDR2 sequences are SQVTM and ANQGSEA. The V and J ends lost 2 bases and 7 bases, in that order; junction bases with no gene match: 8. The CDR3 spells CSVEIPGLAGEYTQYF. Written as DNA, the CDR3 is TGCAGCGTTGAAATTCCGGGACTAGCGGGAGAATATACGCAGTATTTT.

This clonotype came up a few times. The chain is built from TRBV6-6 and TRBJ2-5; D tentatively reads TRBD1 or TRBD2 (5 bases each). Trimming pared 6 bases from V and 4 bases from J, leaving 18 bases between. The CDR3 loop spans 15 amino acids. Germline V lookup: CDR1 MNHNY, CDR2 SVGAGI (reference sequence). CDR3 residues: CASSLQPGTVETQYF. The DNA of the CDR3 is TGTGCCAGCAGCCTTCAGCCCGGGACGGTAGAGACCCAGTACTTC.

The rearrangement uses TRBV29-1 and TRBJ1-1, with D unresolved. This CDR3 has 11 residues. CDR1 is SQVTM and CDR2 is ANQGSEA in the germline V gene. Trimming stripped 3 bases from V and 6 bases from J, with 8 bases between. The CDR3 sequence is CSVDELAEAFF. In nucleotides, the CDR3 is TGCAGCGTTGACGAATTGGCTGAAGCTTTCTTT.

This chain joins TRBV7-8 and TRBJ1-1; D uncertain. The ends were cut back, 5 bases at V and 5 bases at J, with 21 bases in the middle. Germline loops: CDR1 SGHVS, CDR2 FQNEAQ. The CDR3 contains 16 residues. The CDR3 coding sequence is TGTGCCAGCAGCCCGGGAGTCGGATCTCCTGGGACTGAAGCTTTCTTT. This sequence encodes CASSPGVGSPGTEAFF.

V gene TRBV4-1 combines with J gene TRBJ2-2, with D hard to call. V was cut by 1 base and J by 3 bases, with 15 bases left in between. The CDR3 has 17 amino acids. CDR1 MGHRA and CDR2 YSYEKL come from the germline V gene. CDR3 nucleotides: TGCGCCAGCAGCCAAGTGGCGGTCGGGTTGGACACCGGGGAGCTGTTTTTT. Protein: CASSQVAVGLDTGELFF.

The chain has TRBV5-1 and TRBJ1-3, with D tentatively TRBD1 (5 bases). Germline V gives CDR1 SGHRS, CDR2 YFSETQ. The V and J ends lost 4 bases and 2 bases respectively, with 10 bases between them. CDR3 length: 14 residues. As DNA, the CDR3 is TGCGCCAGCAGCGTGGGACTTACTGGAAACACCATATATTTT. Translated: CASSVGLTGNTIYF.

Only a few counts were recorded for this clonotype. This sequence joins TRBV20-1 and TRBJ1-5, with D possibly TRBD1 on 5 matching bases. This CDR3 region has 15 residues. The germline V and J ends were trimmed by 3 bases and 0 bases, with 12 bases remaining between them. The germline V gene encodes CDR1 DFQATT and CDR2 SNEGSKA (reference sequence). The CDR3 is CSASFDSHSNQPQHF. In DNA, the CDR3 is TGCAGTGCTAGTTTTGACAGCCATAGCAATCAGCCCCAGCATTTT.

This chain connects TRBV6-6 to TRBJ2-3; tentatively, D is TRBD1 or TRBD2 (7 bases each). Germline V gene data show CDR1 as MNHNY and CDR2 as SVGAGI (reference sequence). V gave up 10 bases and J gave up 5 bases, with 22 bases separating them. The CDR3 runs to 15 residues. The chain's CDR3 is CATSHPTGRVDTQYF. In nucleotides, the CDR3 is TGTGCCACATCCCACCCGACAGGGAGGGTAGATACGCAGTATTTT.

The V and J genes are TRBV5-1 and TRBJ1-1, with 8 bases aligning to TRBD1. In germline, CDR1 is SGHRS, CDR2 YFSETQ. The CDR3 is 15 amino acids. V gave up 2 bases and J gave up 1 base; unmatched junction bases: 4. The CDR3 here is CASSFRGQRNTEAFF. The CDR3 DNA is TGCGCCAGCAGCTTCAGGGGGCAACGGAACACTGAAGCTTTCTTT. Full variable domain (rest looked up from reference TRBV5-1 and TRBJ1-1): KAGVTQTPRYLIKTRGQQVTLSCSPISGHRSVSWYQQTPGQGLQFLFEYFSETQRNKGNFPGRFSGRQFSNSRSEMNVSTLELGDSALYLCASSFRGQRNTEAFFGQGTRLTVV.

The chain joins TRBV28 to TRBJ1-4, with D unclear. Germline CDR1 reads MDHEN; CDR2 reads SYDVKM. Trimming pared 10 bases from V and 4 bases from J, leaving 10 bases between. This CDR3 is built from 12 residues. The CDR3 sequence is CAIGQLNEKLFF. The CDR3 region has the DNA TGTGCCATAGGGCAGCTTAATGAAAAACTGTTTTTT. The complete variable domain, with remaining parts taken from reference TRBV28 and TRBJ1-4, reads DVKVTQSSRYLVKRTGEKVFLECVQDMDHENMFWYRQDPGLGLRLIYFSYDVKMKEKGDIPEGYSVSREKKERFSLILESASTNQTSMYLCAIGQLNEKLFFGSGTQLSVL.

This clonotype occurred a few times. The rearrangement links TRBV29-1 to TRBJ2-3; 8 nucleotides align to TRBD1. The CDR3 spans 14 residues. V lost 5 bases and J lost 0; bases outside the gene matches: 4. The germline gives CDR1 SQVTM, CDR2 ANQGSEA. The CDR3 region has the DNA TGCAGCGTTCGGACAGGGCAGAGCACAGATACGCAGTATTTT. This translates into CSVRTGQSTDTQYF.

J is TRBJ2-7 and V is TRBV20-1; possibly TRBD2 for D (6 bases). Germline V gives CDR1 DFQATT, CDR2 SNEGSKA (reference sequence). CDR3 length: 16 residues. The V end lost 5 bases, the J end lost 4 bases, and 24 bases lay between the germline ends. CDR3 loop: CSARGTVAGFGYEQYF. The CDR3 DNA reads as TGCAGTGCTCGGGGGACCGTGGCGGGCTTCGGGTACGAGCAGTACTTC.

This clonotype was seen more than once but under ten times. The V gene is TRBV4-1, the J gene TRBJ2-1, with 7 bases aligning to TRBD2. The CDR3 runs to 16 residues. Germline V CDR1 and CDR2: MGHRA, YSYEKL. Germline trimming cut 8 bases from V and 4 bases from J; bases unmatched to any gene: 14. The CDR3 nucleotides are TGCGCCAGCGGGGCACGAAGCGGGAACCGTTACAATGAGCAGTTCTTC. As protein: CASGARSGNRYNEQFF.

The chain uses TRBV24-1 and TRBJ2-5; 7 bases are a match to TRBD1. The DNA end is more similar to TRBJ2-7, so the J call may be wrong. The CDR3 extends over 14 amino acids. In germline, CDR1 is KGHDR, CDR2 SFDVKD. The CDR3 DNA sequence: TGTGCCACCAGTGATTCTCAGGGGGCCTACGAGCAGTACTTC. Amino acid sequence: CATSDSQGAYEQYF.

The rearrangement links TRBV20-1 to TRBJ2-1; 8 bases are a match to TRBD2. Germline-derived CDR1 and CDR2 are DFQATT and SNEGSKA (reference sequence). This CDR3 contains 14 residues. Trimming cost V 4 bases and J 4 bases; bases outside gene matches: 6. The CDR3 region is CSAKIAGTYNEQFF. Here the CDR3 DNA reads TGCAGTGCTAAAATAGCGGGGACATACAATGAGCAGTTCTTC.

This chain uses TRBV4-2 with TRBJ2-5; D gene unclear. This CDR3 comprises 12 residues. CDR1 is LGHNA, CDR2 YNFKEQ, per germline. Between the trimmed V and J ends, which lost 0 bases and 12 bases, there was a span of 11 bases. The CDR3 here is CASSQDRLAKYF. In nucleotides, the CDR3 is TGTGCCAGCAGCCAAGATAGGCTCGCAAAGTACTTC.

This clonotype appeared a single time. The CDR3 spells CASSYVGSSSYEQYF. CDR3 in DNA: TGCGCCAGCAGCTATGTTGGGAGTAGCTCCTACGAGCAGTACTTC. The chain has TRBV4-1 and TRBJ2-7, with a tentative D call TRBD2 (5 bases). Deletions cut 5 bases from V and 0 bases from J, with 14 bases between. The length of the CDR3 is 15 residues. Per the germline V gene, CDR1 is MGHRA and CDR2 is YSYEKL.

This clonotype was seen only once. The V call is TRBV3-1, the J call TRBJ2-7; tentative D call: TRBD1 (6 bases). Germline CDR1 is LGHDT and CDR2 is YNNKEL (reference sequence). The CDR3 runs 15 residues. V was cut by 1 base and J by 1 base, with 11 bases left in between. The CDR3 is CASSQGNRVSYEQYF. CDR3 in DNA: TGTGCCAGCAGCCAAGGTAACAGGGTTTCCTACGAGCAGTACTTC.

The chain uses TRBV6-2 or TRBV6-3 and TRBJ2-7; 7 bases are a match to TRBD1. Germline V gene data show CDR1 as MNHEY and CDR2 as SVGEGT. CDR3 size: 14 residues. After removal of 8 bases from V and 5 bases from J, the junction contained 12 bases not matched to a gene. CDR3 coding DNA: TGTGCCAGCCTGCCAGGGGGAGAATTGAACGAGCAGTACTTC. Protein product: CASLPGGELNEQYF.